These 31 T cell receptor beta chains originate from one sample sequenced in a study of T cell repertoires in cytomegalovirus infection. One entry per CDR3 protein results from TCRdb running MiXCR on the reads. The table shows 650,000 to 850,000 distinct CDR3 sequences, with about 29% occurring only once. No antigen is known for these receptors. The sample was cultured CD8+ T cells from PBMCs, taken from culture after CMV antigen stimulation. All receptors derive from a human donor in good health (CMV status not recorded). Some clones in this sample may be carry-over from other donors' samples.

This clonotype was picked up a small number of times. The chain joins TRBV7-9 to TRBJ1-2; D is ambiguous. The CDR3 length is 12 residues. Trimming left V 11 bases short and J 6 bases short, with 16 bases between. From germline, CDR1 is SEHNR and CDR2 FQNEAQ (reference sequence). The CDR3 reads CAVDTSGHGYTF. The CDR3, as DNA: TGTGCCGTCGACACCTCTGGACATGGCTACACCTTC.

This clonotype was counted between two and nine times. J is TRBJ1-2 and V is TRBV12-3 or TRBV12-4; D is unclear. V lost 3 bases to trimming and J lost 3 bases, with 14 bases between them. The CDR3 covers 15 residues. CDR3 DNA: TGTGCCAGCAGTTTCGCGGGCCCCCCCGACTATGGCTACACCTTC. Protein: CASSFAGPPDYGYTF.

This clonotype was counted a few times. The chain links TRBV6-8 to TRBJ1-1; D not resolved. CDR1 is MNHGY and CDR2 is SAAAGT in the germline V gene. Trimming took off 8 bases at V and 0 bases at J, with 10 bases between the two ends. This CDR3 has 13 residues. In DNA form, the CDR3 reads TGTGCCAGCGGTTTCGAGCTGAACACTGAAGCTTTCTTT. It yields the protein CASGFELNTEAFF.

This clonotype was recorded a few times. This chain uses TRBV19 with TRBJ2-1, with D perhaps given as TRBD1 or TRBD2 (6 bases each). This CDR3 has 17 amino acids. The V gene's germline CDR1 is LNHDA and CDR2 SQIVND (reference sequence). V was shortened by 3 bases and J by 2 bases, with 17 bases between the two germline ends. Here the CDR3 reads CASSIKFPGAAYNEQFF. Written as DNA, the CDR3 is TGTGCCAGTAGTATCAAGTTTCCGGGGGCCGCCTACAATGAGCAGTTCTTC.

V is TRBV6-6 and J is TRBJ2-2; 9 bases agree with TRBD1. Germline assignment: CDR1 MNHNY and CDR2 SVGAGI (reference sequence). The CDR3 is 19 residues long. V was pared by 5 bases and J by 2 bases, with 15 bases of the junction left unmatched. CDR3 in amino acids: CASSNPDRGPGPNTGELFF. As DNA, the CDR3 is TGTGCCAGCAGTAACCCGGACAGGGGCCCGGGCCCTAACACCGGGGAGCTGTTTTTT.

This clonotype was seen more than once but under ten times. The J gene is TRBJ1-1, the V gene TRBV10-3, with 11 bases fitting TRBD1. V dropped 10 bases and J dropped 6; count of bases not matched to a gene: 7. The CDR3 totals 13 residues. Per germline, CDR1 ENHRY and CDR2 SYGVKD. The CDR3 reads CASGQGAASEAFF. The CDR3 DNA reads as TGTGCCAGCGGACAGGGGGCGGCTTCTGAAGCTTTCTTT.

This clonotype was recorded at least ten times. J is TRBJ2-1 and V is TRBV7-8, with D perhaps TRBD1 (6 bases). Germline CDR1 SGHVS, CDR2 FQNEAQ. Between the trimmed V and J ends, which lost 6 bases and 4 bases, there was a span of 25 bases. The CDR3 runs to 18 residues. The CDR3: CASRYHPGSDRRYNEQFF. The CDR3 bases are TGTGCCAGCAGATACCATCCCGGGTCGGACAGAAGGTACAATGAGCAGTTCTTC.

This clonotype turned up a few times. CDR3 loop: CASSYKGQSNEKLFF. CDR3 nucleotide sequence: TGTGCCAGCAGTTACAAAGGACAGTCTAATGAAAAACTGTTTTTT. The rearrangement links TRBV6-1 to TRBJ1-4; the D gene is possibly TRBD1 (6 bases). Germline V gene sequence: CDR1 MNHNS, CDR2 SASEGT. The CDR3 runs to 15 residues. The V end was cut by 5 bases, the J end by 3 bases, with 13 bases between.

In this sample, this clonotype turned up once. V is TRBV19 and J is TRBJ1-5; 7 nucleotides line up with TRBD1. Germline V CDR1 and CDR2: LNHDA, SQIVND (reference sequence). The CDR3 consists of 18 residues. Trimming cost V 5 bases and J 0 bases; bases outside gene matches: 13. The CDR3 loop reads CASSYGTVPLVSNQPQHF. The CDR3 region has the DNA TGTGCCAGTAGTTACGGGACAGTACCCTTAGTTAGCAATCAGCCCCAGCATTTT.

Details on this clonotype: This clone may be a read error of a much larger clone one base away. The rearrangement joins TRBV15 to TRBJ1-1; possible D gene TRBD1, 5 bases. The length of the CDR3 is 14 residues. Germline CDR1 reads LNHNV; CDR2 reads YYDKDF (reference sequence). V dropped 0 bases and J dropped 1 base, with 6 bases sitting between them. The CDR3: CATSRERGNTEAFF. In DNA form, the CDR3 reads TGTGCCACCAGCAGAGAGAGGGGGAACACTGAAGCTTTCTTT.

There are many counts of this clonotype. The CDR3 DNA follows: TGTGCCAGCAGCCAGTGGGGCAATCAGCCCCAGCATTTT. This sequence encodes CASSQWGNQPQHF. The V call is TRBV7-2, the J call TRBJ1-5; D unresolved. Trimming took off 5 bases at V and 2 bases at J, with 7 bases between the two ends. CDR1 and CDR2 (germline): SGHTA, FQGNSA. The CDR3 runs to 13 residues.

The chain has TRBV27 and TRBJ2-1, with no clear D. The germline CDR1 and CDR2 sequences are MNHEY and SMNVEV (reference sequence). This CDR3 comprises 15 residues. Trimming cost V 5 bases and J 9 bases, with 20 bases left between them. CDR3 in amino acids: CASSPPGFYGPEQFF. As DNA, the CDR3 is TGTGCCAGCAGTCCACCCGGGTTCTACGGCCCTGAGCAGTTCTTC.

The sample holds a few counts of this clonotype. The chain's CDR3 is CSVEQASLAKNIQYF. As DNA, the CDR3 is TGCAGCGTTGAACAGGCCTCACTAGCCAAAAACATTCAGTACTTC. The genes are TRBV29-1 and TRBJ2-4, with D uncertain. The length of the CDR3 is 15 residues. The ends were cut back, 2 bases at V and 0 bases at J, with 11 bases in the middle. CDR1 and CDR2 (germline): SQVTM, ANQGSEA.

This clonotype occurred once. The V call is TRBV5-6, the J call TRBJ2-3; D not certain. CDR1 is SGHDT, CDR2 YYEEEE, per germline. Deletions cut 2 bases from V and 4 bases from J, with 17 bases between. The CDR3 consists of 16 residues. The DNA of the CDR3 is TGTGCCAGCAGCTTTAGGCCGGTCGGAAAGGCAGATACGCAGTATTTT. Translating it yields CASSFRPVGKADTQYF. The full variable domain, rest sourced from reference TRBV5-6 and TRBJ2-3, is DAGVTQSPTHLIKTRGQQVTLRCSPKSGHDTVSWYQQALGQGPQFIFQYYEEEERQRGNFPDRFSGHQFPNYSSELNVNALLLGDSALYLCASSFRPVGKADTQYFGPGTRLTVL.

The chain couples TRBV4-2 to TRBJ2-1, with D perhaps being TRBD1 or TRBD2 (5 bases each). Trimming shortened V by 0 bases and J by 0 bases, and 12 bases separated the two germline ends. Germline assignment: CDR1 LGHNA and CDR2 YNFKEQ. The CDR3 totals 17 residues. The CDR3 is CASSQESGLSSYNEQFF. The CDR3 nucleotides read TGTGCCAGCAGCCAAGAGTCGGGGCTTAGCTCCTACAATGAGCAGTTCTTC.

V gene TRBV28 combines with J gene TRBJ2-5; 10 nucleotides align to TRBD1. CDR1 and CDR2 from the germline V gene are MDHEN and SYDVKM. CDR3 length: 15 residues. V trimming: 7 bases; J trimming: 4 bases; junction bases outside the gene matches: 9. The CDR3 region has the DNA TGTGCCAGCACTCCCGGGACAGGGGTTCCAGAGACCCAGTACTTC. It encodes CASTPGTGVPETQYF.

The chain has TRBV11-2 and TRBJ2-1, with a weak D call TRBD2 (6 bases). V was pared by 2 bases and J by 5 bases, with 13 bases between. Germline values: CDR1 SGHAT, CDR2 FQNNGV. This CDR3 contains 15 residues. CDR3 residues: CASSLTPRGNNEQFF. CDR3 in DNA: TGTGCCAGCAGCTTAACCCCACGGGGGAACAATGAGCAGTTCTTC.

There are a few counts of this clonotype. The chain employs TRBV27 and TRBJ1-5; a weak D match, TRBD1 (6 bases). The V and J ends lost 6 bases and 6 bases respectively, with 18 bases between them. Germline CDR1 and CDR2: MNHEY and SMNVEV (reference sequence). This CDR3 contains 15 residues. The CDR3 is CASSPRGGRPQPQHF. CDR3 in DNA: TGTGCCAGCAGCCCACGGGGGGGGCGGCCTCAGCCCCAGCATTTT.

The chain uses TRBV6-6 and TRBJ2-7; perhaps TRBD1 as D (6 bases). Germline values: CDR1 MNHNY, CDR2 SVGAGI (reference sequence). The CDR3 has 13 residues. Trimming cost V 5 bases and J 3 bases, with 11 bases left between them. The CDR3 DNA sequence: TGTGCCAGCAGTACGGGACACGACTACGAGCAGTACGTC. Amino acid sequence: CASSTGHDYEQYV.

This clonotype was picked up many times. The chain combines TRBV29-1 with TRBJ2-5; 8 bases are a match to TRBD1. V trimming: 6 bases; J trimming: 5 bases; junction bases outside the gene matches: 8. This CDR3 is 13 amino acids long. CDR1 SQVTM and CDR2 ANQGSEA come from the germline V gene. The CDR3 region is CSVWTGLPETQYF. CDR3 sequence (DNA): TGCAGCGTATGGACAGGGCTCCCCGAGACCCAGTACTTC.

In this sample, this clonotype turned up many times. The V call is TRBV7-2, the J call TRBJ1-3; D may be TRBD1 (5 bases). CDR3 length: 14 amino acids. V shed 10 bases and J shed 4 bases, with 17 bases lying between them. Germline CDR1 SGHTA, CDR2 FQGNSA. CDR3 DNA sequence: TGTGCCACCCTAGGGGCCTCAAGAGGAAACACCATATATTTT. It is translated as CATLGASRGNTIYF.

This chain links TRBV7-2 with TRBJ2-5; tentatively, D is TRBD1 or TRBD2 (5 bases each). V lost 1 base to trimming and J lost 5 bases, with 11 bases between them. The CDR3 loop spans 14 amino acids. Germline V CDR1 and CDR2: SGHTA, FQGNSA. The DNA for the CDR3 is TGTGCCAGCAGCTTAGATTTCAGGGAGGAGACCCAGTACTTC. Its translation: CASSLDFREETQYF.

CDR3 coding DNA: TGTGCCAGCAGTGAAGGGCCCCGAAGGGCCTATAATTCACCCCTCCACTTT. Its protein product is CASSEGPRRAYNSPLHF. The chain combines TRBV27 with TRBJ1-6; D remains unclear. Trimming pared 5 bases from V and 2 bases from J, leaving 16 bases between. The CDR3 spans 17 residues. Germline CDR1 and CDR2: MNHEY and SMNVEV (reference sequence).

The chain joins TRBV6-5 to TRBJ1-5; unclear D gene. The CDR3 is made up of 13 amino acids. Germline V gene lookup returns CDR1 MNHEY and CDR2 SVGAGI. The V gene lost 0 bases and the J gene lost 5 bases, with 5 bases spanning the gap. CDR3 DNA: TGTGCCAGCAGTTACTCCGGGCATCAGCCCCAGCATTTT. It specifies CASSYSGHQPQHF.

The CDR3, as DNA: TGTGCCAGCAGCCACGAAGAATTTCTCTCCTACAATGAGCAGTTCTTC. Amino acid sequence: CASSHEEFLSYNEQFF. The rearrangement joins TRBV13 to TRBJ2-1; D unresolved. This CDR3 comprises 16 residues. Looked up from germline, CDR1 is PRHDT and CDR2 is FYEKMQ (reference sequence). The V end was cut by 5 bases, the J end by 0 bases, with 14 bases between.

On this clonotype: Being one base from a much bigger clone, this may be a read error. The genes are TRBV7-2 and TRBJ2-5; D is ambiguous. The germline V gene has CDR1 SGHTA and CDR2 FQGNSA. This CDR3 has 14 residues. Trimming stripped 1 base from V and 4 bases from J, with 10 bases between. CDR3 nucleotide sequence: TGTGCCAGCAGCTTAGTGGCAGCTCGAGAGACCCAGTACTTC. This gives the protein CASSLVAARETQYF.

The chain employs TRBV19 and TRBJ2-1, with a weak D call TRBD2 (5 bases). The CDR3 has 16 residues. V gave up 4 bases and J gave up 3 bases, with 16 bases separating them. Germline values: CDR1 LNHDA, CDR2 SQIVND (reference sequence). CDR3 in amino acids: CASSKLASGGYNEQFF. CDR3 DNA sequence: TGTGCCAGTAGTAAGCTGGCCAGCGGTGGCTACAATGAGCAGTTCTTC.

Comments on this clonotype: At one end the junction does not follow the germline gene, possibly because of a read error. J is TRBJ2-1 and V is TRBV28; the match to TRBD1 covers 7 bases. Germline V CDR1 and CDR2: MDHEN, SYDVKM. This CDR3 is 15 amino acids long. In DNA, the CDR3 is TGTGCCAACAGTTGGGACAGTCCCGTTGAAGATGAGCAGTTCTTC. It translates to CANSWDSPVEDEQFF.

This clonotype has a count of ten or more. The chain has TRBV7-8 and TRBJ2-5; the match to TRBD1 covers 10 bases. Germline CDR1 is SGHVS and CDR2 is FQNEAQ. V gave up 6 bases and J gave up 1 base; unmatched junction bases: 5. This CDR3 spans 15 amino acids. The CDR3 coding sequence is TGTGCCAGCAGTCGGGACAGGGGAACCCAAGAGACCCAGTACTTC. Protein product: CASSRDRGTQETQYF.

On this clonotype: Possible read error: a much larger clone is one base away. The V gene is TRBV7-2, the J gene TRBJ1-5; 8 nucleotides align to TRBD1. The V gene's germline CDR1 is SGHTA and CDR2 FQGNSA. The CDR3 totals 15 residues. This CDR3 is CASSTGTGSNQAQHF. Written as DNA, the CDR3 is TGTGCCAGCAGCACGGGGACAGGTAGCAATCAGGCCCAGCATTTT.

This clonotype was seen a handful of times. The CDR3 DNA reads TGTGCCAGCACCCCGCGGTCCACGACAGGGGGCGTCTATGGCTACACCTTC. The encoded protein is CASTPRSTTGGVYGYTF. The chain carries TRBV12-3 or TRBV12-4 and TRBJ1-2; 10 positions agree with TRBD1. J gave up 4 bases and V 7 bases, and 15 bases lay outside the gene matches. The CDR3 is 17 amino acids.